This TCR beta chain was profiled in a study of a mutant IDH1 vaccine in newly diagnosed glioma. Study context: Weeks 1, 3, 5, 7, 11, 15, 19 and 23 were when patients received their eight vaccinations.

This CDR3 has 12 amino acids. With 0 bases removed from V and 10 bases from J, the gap between germline ends came to 10 bases. Germline-derived CDR1 and CDR2 are SGHNT and YYREEE (reference sequence). Described time point: week 11, during vaccination. The vaccine gave 300 ug of a 20-mer mutant IDH1 peptide subcutaneously per dose. Sequencing was performed with immunoSEQ multiplex PCR; in TCRdb, only in-frame clones are kept and a portion is missing. The sample includes tens of thousands of clones, approximately 80% seen only once; the top ten take around 5.7%. As concerns this clone: What it recognizes is unknown.

This sequence was found in a man between 50 and 59 years old with glioma. V gene TRBV5-4 combines with J gene TRBJ1-2, with D uncertain. The sample here was PBMCs, taken from a glioma patient whose treatment included an IDH1 peptide vaccine. The CDR3 DNA reads as TGTGCCAGCAGCTTGGGCCCTAACGACTACACCTTC. Its protein is CASSLGPNDYTF.